A selection of T cell receptor beta chains follows, all from one sample in a study of T cells in narcolepsy. Generated by immunoSEQ multiplex PCR, the TCRdb table keeps only in-frame clones and is missing some. This table holds roughly 20,000 clones, around 83% found once. The sample comprised memory (CD45RA-) CD4+ T cells from blood. The receptors stem from a human donor in good health. The CDR3 runs from the conserved cysteine through the conserved F or W. The order of the fields is D gene, V gene, clone size, J gene, CDR3 protein, CDR3 DNA. A D gene is named only where the DNA matches it firmly. The size entry is marked missing in some rows and otherwise reads once, few, many or a size class.

TRBD1	TRBV19	NA	TRBJ1-5	CASSIRGGTGGLGSNQPQHF	TGTGCCAGTAGTATTCGAGGAGGGACAGGGGGTCTTGGAAGCAATCAGCCCCAGCATTTT
NA	TRBV6-1	NA	TRBJ1-6	CASRENSPLHF	TGTGCCAGCAGAGAAAATTCACCCCTCCACTTT
NA	TRBV10-2	NA	TRBJ1-1	CASSESRLYVAFF	TGCGCCAGCAGTGAGAGTAGATTATACGTAGCTTTCTTT
TRBD1	TRBV11-2	once	TRBJ1-1	CASSLGGQGNTEAFF	TGTGCCAGCAGCTTAGGTGGACAGGGGAACACTGAAGCTTTCTTT
NA	TRBV7-9	once	TRBJ1-4	CASSLGGAPEKLFF	TGTGCCAGCAGCTTAGGCGGGGCCCCGGAAAAACTGTTTTTT
NA	TRBV18	NA	TRBJ1-5	CASSPPDGVRGGQPQHF	TGTGCCAGCTCACCACCGGACGGGGTAAGAGGCGGTCAGCCCCAGCATTTT
NA	TRBV5-1	NA	TRBJ1-3	CASSSGRGANSGNTIYF	TGCGCCAGCAGTAGCGGCCGGGGGGCTAACTCTGGAAACACCATATATTTT
NA	TRBV10-3	few	TRBJ1-1	CAVLKAFF	TGTGCCGTCCTTAAGGCTTTCTTT
NA	TRBV4-3	few	TRBJ1-6	CASSQDGQGNSPLHF	TGCGCCAGCAGCCAAGACGGCCAGGGGAATTCACCCCTCCACTTT
TRBD2	TRBV19	NA	TRBJ2-3	CASSIRREVFSTDTQYF	TGTGCCAGTAGTATCAGGCGGGAGGTCTTTAGCACAGATACGCAGTATTTT
NA	TRBV2	NA	TRBJ1-2	CASRLSGGYWGYTF	TGTGCCAGCAGACTTTCCGGGGGATACTGGGGCTACACCTTC
NA	TRBV5-1	NA	TRBJ2-5	CASSLGQGETQYF	TGCGCCAGCAGCTTGGGCCAGGGTGAGACCCAGTACTTC
NA	TRBV9	NA	TRBJ2-7	CASSGDPPYEQYF	TGTGCCAGCAGCGGGGACCCACCCTACGAGCAGTACTTC
NA	TRBV9	NA	TRBJ2-7	CASSQGISYEQYF	TGTGCCAGCAGTCAGGGAATCTCCTACGAGCAGTACTTC
TRBD2	TRBV7-2	NA	TRBJ2-3	CASSLDGGRATDTQYF	TGTGCCAGCAGCTTAGACGGTGGGAGGGCCACAGATACGCAGTATTTT
TRBD2	TRBV11-2	NA	TRBJ2-1	CASSLARTSGRSGEQFF	TGTGCCAGCAGCTTAGCTCGGACTAGCGGGAGGAGCGGCGAGCAGTTCTTC
TRBD2	TRBV19	NA	TRBJ2-2	CASSGASGRNTGELFF	TGTGCCAGTAGTGGAGCTAGCGGGAGGAACACCGGGGAGCTGTTTTTT
NA	TRBV28	few	TRBJ1-1	CASRTTRGGEAFF	TGTGCCAGCAGAACTACTCGGGGCGGTGAAGCTTTCTTT
NA	TRBV30	NA	TRBJ1-3	CAWSVTGPMAGNTIYF	TGTGCCTGGAGTGTAACAGGCCCGATGGCCGGAAACACCATATATTTT
NA	TRBV2	once	TRBJ2-7	CASRFMKDEQYF	TGTGCCAGCAGATTCATGAAAGACGAGCAGTACTTC
TRBD2	TRBV9	once	TRBJ2-1	CASSASPSGLAGAAEQFF	TGTGCCAGCAGCGCCTCCCCCTCGGGACTAGCGGGGGCGGCTGAGCAGTTCTTC
NA	TRBV5-1	few	TRBJ1-2	CASSFGGEGGYTF	TGCGCCAGCAGCTTTGGAGGAGAAGGCGGCTACACCTTC
NA	TRBV7-2	NA	TRBJ1-5	CASSLVLQGGNQPQHF	TGTGCCAGCAGCTTAGTATTACAGGGTGGCAATCAGCCCCAGCATTTT
NA	TRBV28	NA	TRBJ1-1	CASSLLANTEAFF	TGTGCCAGCAGTTTATTGGCCAACACTGAAGCTTTCTTT
NA	TRBV5-5	NA	TRBJ1-1	CASTYGRAENTEAFF	TGTGCCAGCACCTACGGGAGGGCGGAGAACACTGAAGCTTTCTTT
NA	TRBV5-6	NA	TRBJ2-7	CASSLSGGNYEQYF	TGTGCCAGCAGCTTGTCAGGCGGAAACTACGAGCAGTACTTC
TRBD2	TRBV9	NA	TRBJ2-1	CASSVVGSGGNEQFF	TGTGCCAGCAGCGTGGTCGGTAGCGGGGGGAATGAGCAGTTCTTC
TRBD1	TRBV4-3	NA	TRBJ1-2	CASSPGGTGVGYTF	TGCGCCAGCAGTCCCGGGGGCACAGGGGTCGGCTACACCTTC
NA	TRBV7-9	NA	TRBJ1-3	CASSHTGRGNTIYF	TGTGCCAGCAGCCATACAGGGAGGGGAAACACCATATATTTT